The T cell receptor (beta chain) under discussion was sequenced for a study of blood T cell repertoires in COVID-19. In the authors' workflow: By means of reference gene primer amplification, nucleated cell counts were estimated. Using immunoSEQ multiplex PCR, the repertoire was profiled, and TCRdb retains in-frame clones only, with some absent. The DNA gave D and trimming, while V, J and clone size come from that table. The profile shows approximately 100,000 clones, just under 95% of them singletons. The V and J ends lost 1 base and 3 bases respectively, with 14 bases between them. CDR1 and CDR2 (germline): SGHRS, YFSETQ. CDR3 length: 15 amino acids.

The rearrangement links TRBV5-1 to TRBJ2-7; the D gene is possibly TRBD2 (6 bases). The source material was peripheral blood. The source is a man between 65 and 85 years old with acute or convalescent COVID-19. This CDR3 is CASSLRSGTIYEQYF. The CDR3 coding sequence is TGCGCCAGCAGCTTGCGTAGCGGAACCATCTACGAGCAGTACTTC.